The 4 T cell receptor beta chains in this list originate from one sample, sequenced in a study of T cell repertoires in cytomegalovirus infection. Their recognized antigens are unknown. TCRdb reprocessed the reads via MiXCR and lists one record per CDR3 protein. The table has approximately 990,000 distinct CDR3 sequences, around 30% seen once. This sample comprised cultured CD8+ T cells from PBMCs, obtained from culture after CMV antigen stimulation. The receptors were sampled from a human donor in good health (CMV status not recorded). Some clones in this sample may be carry-over from other donors' samples.

The chain employs TRBV28 and TRBJ2-5; a weak D match, TRBD1 (5 bases). The CDR3 totals 15 residues. V was pared by 2 bases and J by 3 bases, with 13 bases between. The germline V gene has CDR1 MDHEN and CDR2 SYDVKM. The CDR3, as DNA: TGTGCCAGCAGTTTAGGCGACAGCCCGAAAGAGACCCAGTACTTC. Amino acids: CASSLGDSPKETQYF.

The chain uses TRBV12-3 or TRBV12-4 and TRBJ2-7, with D perhaps matching TRBD1 or TRBD2 (5 bases each). The CDR3 is made up of 13 amino acids. Trimming pared 2 bases from V and 5 bases from J, leaving 10 bases between. CDR3 sequence reads: CASSLRGRDEQYV. CDR3 sequence (DNA): TGTGCCAGCAGTTTACGGGGACGGGACGAGCAGTACGTC.

In the case of this clonotype: A much larger clone is a single base away; this may be a read error. The chain joins TRBV13 to TRBJ2-1, with 9 bases matching TRBD2. Trimming removed 4 bases from V and 2 bases from J; junction bases left unmatched: 6. CDR3 length: 16 amino acids. The germline gives CDR1 PRHDT, CDR2 FYEKMQ (reference sequence). The CDR3 loop reads CASSSAGTSPYNEQFF. As DNA, the CDR3 is TGTGCCAGCAGCTCTGCCGGGACTAGCCCCTACAATGAGCAGTTCTTC.

This clonotype was counted only a few times. The chain couples TRBV24-1 to TRBJ1-1; D is possibly TRBD1 (5 bases). CDR1 and CDR2 (germline): KGHDR, SFDVKD. This CDR3 region has 21 residues. The V and J ends lost 0 bases and 4 bases respectively, with 29 bases between them. CDR3 protein: CATSDLHGASRAQSVITEAFF. CDR3 bases: TGTGCCACCAGTGATTTGCACGGGGCGTCTCGCGCCCAATCTGTCATCACTGAAGCTTTCTTT.